This T cell receptor beta chain stems from a study of blood T cell repertoires in COVID-19. Looking at the study overall: Sites in the United States, Italy and Spain provided acute and convalescent COVID-19 samples. PBMCs, B-cell-depleted T cells, or T cells were the source of the cDNA or gDNA that made up the material.

CDR1 is MNHEY, CDR2 SMNVEV, per germline (reference sequence). V gave up 8 bases and J gave up 8 bases, with 20 bases separating them. This CDR3 has 14 residues. Original handling: Reference gene primer amplification gave estimated nucleated cell counts. Assay: immunoSEQ multiplex PCR; the TCRdb copy retains only in-frame clones and omits some. The V and J calls and clone size were taken over from that table, and D and trimming were inferred from the DNA. This sample has about 180,000 clones, with around 89% found just once. The chain couples TRBV27 to TRBJ2-3; D might be TRBD2 (7 bases). The receptor was isolated from a young man who had recovered from COVID-19. Sequencing used peripheral blood. The CDR3 nucleotides read TGTGCCAGCCGCCGGGCGGGGGCTAGAGGTACGCAGTATTTT. This gives the protein CASRRAGARGTQYF.